Listed here is a single TCR beta chain. The antigen is undetermined. CDR3 size: 12 residues. The V end lost 7 bases, the J end lost 0 bases, and 10 bases lay between the germline ends. Germline CDR1 is SQVTM and CDR2 is ANQGSEA. This sample was taken from a study of T cell repertoires in cytomegalovirus infection. At the level of the study: Public TCR beta signatures provided an indication of both CMV infection and a matching HLA type.

TCRdb fed the reads into MiXCR, producing one record per CDR3 protein. The sample lists 300,000 to 400,000 distinct CDR3 sequences, around a sixth seen once, with around 8.6% in the top ten. Study conclusions and caveats: CMV-specific TCR beta clonotypes restricted by HLA-C were the ones dominating the ex vivo response. Cumulated frequencies of public TCR beta families served to identify carriers of CMV plus the relevant HLA.

This clonotype originated in a human donor in good health (CMV status not recorded). Some clones in this sample may be carry-over from other donors' samples. Sequences were obtained from PBMCs. The J gene is TRBJ2-7, the V gene TRBV29-1, with no clear D. This chain's CDR3 is CSARLFSYEQYF. CDR3 DNA: TGCAGCGCCAGGTTGTTCTCCTACGAGCAGTACTTC.